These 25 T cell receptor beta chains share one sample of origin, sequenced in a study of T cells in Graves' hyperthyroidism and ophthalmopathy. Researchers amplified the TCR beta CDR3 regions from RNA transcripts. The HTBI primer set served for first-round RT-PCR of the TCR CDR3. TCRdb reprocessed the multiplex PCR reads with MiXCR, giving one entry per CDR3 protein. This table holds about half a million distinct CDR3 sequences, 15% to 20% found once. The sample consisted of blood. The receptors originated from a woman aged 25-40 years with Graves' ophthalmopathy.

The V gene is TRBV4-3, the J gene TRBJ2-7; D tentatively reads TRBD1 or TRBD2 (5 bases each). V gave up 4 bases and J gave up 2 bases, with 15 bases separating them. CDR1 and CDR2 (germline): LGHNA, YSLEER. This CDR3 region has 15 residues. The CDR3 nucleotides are TGCGCCAGCAGCCGGACCCGGGACCCAACCTACGAGCAGTACTTC. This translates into CASSRTRDPTYEQYF.

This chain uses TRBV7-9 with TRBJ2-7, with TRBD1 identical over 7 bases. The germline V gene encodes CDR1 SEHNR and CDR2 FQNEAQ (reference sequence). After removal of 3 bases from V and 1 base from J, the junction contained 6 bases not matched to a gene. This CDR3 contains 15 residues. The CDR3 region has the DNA TGTGCCAGCAGCTTTCCGAAACAGGGGTCCTACGAGCAGTACTTC. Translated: CASSFPKQGSYEQYF.

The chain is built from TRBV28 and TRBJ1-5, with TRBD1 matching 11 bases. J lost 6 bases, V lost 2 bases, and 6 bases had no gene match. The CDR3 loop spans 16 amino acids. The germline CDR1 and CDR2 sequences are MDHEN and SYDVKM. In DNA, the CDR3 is TGTGCCAGCAGTTTAGTGGACAGGGGGCGCGGTCAGCCCCAGCATTTT. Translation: CASSLVDRGRGQPQHF. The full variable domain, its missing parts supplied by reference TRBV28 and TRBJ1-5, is DVKVTQSSRYLVKRTGEKVFLECVQDMDHENMFWYRQDPGLGLRLIYFSYDVKMKEKGDIPEGYSVSREKKERFSLILESASTNQTSMYLCASSLVDRGRGQPQHFGDGTRLSIL.

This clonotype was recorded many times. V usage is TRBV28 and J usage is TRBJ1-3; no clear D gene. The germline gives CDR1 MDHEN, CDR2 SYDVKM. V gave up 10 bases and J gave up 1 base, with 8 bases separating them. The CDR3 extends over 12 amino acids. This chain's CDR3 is CATSWSGNTIYF. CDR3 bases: TGTGCCACCAGCTGGTCTGGAAACACCATATATTTT.

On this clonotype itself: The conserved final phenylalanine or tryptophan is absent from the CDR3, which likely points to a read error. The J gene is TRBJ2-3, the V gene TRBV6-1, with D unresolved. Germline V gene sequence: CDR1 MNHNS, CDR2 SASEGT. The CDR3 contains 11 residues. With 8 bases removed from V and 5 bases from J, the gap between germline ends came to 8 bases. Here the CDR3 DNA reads TGTGCCAGCGGGATAGTAGATACGCAGTATTCT. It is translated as CASGIVDTQYS.

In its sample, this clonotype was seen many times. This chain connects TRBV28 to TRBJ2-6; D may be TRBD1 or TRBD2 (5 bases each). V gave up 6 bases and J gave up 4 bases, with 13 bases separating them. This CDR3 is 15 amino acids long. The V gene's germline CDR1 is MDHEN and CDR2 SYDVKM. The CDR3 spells CASRPYGTGANVLTF. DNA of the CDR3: TGTGCCAGCAGGCCGTATGGGACCGGGGCCAACGTCCTGACTTTC. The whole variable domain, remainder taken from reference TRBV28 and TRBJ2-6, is DVKVTQSSRYLVKRTGEKVFLECVQDMDHENMFWYRQDPGLGLRLIYFSYDVKMKEKGDIPEGYSVSREKKERFSLILESASTNQTSMYLCASRPYGTGANVLTFGAGSRLTVL.

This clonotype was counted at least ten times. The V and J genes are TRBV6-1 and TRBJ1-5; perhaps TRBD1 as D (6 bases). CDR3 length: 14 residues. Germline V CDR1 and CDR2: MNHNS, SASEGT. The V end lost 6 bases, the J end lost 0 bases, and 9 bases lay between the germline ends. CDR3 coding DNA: TGTGCCAGCAGACAGGGCAATAGCAATCAGCCCCAGCATTTT. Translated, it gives CASRQGNSNQPQHF.

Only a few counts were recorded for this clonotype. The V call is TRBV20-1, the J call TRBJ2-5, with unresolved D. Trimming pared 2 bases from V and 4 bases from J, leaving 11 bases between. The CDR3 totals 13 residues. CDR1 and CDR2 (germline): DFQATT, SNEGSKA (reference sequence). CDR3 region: CSARMWTSETQYF. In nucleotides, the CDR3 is TGCAGTGCTAGAATGTGGACGTCAGAGACCCAGTACTTC.

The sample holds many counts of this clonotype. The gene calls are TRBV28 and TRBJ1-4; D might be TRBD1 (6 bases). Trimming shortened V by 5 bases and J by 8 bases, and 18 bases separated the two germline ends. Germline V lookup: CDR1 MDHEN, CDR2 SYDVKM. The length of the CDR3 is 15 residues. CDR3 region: CASSQTQGWREKLFF. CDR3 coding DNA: TGTGCCAGCAGTCAAACACAGGGTTGGAGGGAAAAACTGTTTTTT.

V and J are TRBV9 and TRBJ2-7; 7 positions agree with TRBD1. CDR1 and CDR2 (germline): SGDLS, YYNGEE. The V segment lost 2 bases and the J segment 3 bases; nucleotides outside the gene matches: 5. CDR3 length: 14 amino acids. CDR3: CASSVGQEYYEQYF. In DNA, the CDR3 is TGTGCCAGCAGCGTCGGACAGGAGTACTACGAGCAGTACTTC.

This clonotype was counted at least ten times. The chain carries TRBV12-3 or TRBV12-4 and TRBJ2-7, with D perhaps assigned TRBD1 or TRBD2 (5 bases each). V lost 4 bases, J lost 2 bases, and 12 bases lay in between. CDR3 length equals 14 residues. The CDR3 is CASSWTGPPYEQYF. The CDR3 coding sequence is TGTGCCAGCAGTTGGACGGGGCCCCCCTACGAGCAGTACTTC.

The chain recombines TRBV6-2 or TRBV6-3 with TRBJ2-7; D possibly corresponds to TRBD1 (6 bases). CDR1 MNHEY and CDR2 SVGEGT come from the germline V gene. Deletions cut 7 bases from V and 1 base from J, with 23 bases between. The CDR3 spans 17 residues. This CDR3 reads CASTHMGLVTGSYEQYF. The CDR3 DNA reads TGTGCCAGCACCCATATGGGGTTGGTAACAGGGTCCTACGAGCAGTACTTC.

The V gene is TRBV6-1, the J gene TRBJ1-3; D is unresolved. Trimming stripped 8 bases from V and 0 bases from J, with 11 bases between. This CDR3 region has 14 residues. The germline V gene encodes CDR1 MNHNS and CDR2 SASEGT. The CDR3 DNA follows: TGTGCCAGCCGTACTGATTACTCTGGAAACACCATATATTTT. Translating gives CASRTDYSGNTIYF.

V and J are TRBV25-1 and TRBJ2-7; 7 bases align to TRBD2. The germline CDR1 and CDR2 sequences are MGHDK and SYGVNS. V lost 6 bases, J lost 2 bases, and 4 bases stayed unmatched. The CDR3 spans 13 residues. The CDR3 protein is CASRGEGPYEQYF. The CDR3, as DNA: TGTGCCAGCAGGGGGGAGGGACCCTACGAGCAGTACTTC.

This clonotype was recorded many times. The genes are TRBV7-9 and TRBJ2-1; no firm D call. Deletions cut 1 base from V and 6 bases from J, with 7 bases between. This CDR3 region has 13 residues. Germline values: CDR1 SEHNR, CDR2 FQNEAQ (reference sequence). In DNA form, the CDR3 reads TGTGCCAGCAGCTTAGTCAGGAGCAATGAGCAGTTCTTC. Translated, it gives CASSLVRSNEQFF.

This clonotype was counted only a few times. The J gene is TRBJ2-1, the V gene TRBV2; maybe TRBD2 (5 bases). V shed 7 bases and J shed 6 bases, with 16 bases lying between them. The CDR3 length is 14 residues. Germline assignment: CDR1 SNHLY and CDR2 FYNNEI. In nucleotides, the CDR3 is TGTGCCAGCACGAAAAATATAGGGAGCAATGAGCAGTTCTTC. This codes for CASTKNIGSNEQFF.

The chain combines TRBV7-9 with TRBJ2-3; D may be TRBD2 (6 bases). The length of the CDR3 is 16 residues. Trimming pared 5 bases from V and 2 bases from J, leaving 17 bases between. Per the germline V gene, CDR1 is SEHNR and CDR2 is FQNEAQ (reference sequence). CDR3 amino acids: CASSRWLAFHTDTQYF. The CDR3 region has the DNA TGTGCCAGCAGCCGATGGCTAGCGTTCCACACAGATACGCAGTATTTT.

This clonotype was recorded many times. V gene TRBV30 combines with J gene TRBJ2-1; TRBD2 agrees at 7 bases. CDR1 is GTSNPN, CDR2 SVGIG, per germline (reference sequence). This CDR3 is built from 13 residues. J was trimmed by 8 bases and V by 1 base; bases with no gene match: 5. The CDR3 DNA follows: TGTGCCTGGAGTGAAGCTAGCGGCGATGAGCAGTTCTTC. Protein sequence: CAWSEASGDEQFF.

CDR3 amino acids: CASSPPYGNTIYF. The CDR3 DNA sequence: TGTGCCAGCAGCCCCCCGTATGGAAACACCATATATTTT. V gene TRBV11-2 combines with J gene TRBJ1-3; no clear D gene. Germline CDR1 SGHAT, CDR2 FQNNGV. The CDR3 has 13 amino acids. V was pared by 5 bases and J by 3 bases, with 8 bases between.

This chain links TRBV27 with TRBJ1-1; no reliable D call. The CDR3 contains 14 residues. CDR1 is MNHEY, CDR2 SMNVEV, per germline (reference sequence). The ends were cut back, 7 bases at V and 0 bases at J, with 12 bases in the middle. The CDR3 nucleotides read TGTGCCAGCAAAGGCCCATATGTGAACACTGAAGCTTTCTTT. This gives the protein CASKGPYVNTEAFF.

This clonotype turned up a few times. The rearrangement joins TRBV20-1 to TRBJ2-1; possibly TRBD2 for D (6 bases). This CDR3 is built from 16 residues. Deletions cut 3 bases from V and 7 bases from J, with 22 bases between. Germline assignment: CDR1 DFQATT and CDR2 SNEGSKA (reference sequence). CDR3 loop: CSASTGVAAKGNEQFF. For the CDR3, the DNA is TGCAGTGCTAGTACCGGCGTAGCGGCGAAGGGAAATGAGCAGTTCTTC.

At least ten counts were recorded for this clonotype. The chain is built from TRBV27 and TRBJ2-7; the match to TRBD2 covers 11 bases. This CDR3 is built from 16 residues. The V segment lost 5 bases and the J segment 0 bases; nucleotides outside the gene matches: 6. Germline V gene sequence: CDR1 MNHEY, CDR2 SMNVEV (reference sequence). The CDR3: CASSPGLAGSSYEQYF. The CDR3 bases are TGTGCCAGCAGTCCAGGACTAGCGGGTAGCTCCTACGAGCAGTACTTC.

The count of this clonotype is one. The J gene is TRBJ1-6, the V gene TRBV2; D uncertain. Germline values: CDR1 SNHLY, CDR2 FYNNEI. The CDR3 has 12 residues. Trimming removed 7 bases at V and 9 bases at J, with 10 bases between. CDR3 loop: CASMTYPSPLHF. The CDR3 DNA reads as TGTGCCAGCATGACATACCCTTCACCCCTCCACTTT. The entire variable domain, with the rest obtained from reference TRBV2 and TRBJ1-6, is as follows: EPEVTQTPSHQVTQMGQEVILRCVPISNHLYFYWYRQILGQKVEFLVSFYNNEISEKSEIFDDQFSVERPDGSNFTLKIRSTKLEDSAMYFCASMTYPSPLHFGNGTRLTVT.

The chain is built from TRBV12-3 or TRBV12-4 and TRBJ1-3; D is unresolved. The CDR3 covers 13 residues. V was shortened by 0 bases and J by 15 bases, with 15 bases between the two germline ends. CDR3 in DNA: TGTGCCAGCAGTTTAGCGCCGCCACCCGATACATATTTT. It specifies CASSLAPPPDTYF.

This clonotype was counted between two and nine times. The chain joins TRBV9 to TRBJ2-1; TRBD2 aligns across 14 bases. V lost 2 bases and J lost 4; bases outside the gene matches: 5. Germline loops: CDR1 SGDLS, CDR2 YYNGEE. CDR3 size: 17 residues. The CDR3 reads CASSVIGTSGGYNEQFF. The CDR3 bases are TGTGCCAGCAGCGTTATCGGGACTAGCGGGGGTTACAATGAGCAGTTCTTC.